Following are 27 T cell receptor beta chains from one sample sequenced in a study of blood T cell repertoires in COVID-19. Generated by immunoSEQ multiplex PCR, the TCRdb table keeps only in-frame clones and is missing some. The sample contains approximately 120,000 clones, around nine tenths of which appear only once. Material: peripheral blood. The receptors derive from a man between 45 and 60 years old with acute or convalescent COVID-19.

The CDR3 spells CASSLGRAGLNYEQYF. The CDR3 DNA reads as TGCGCCAGCAGCTTGGGTCGGGCGGGCCTCAACTACGAGCAGTACTTC. This chain links TRBV5-1 with TRBJ2-7; tentative D call: TRBD2 (5 bases). The germline gives CDR1 SGHRS, CDR2 YFSETQ. CDR3 length: 16 residues. V lost 0 bases to trimming and J lost 3 bases, with 16 bases between them.

The J gene is TRBJ2-7, the V gene TRBV18, with 10 bases matching TRBD2. Germline V gives CDR1 KGHSH, CDR2 LQKENI. After removal of 2 bases from V and 3 bases from J, the junction contained 10 bases not matched to a gene. The CDR3 consists of 17 residues. CDR3 residues: CASSPKSSSGRYYEQYF. In nucleotides, the CDR3 is TGTGCCAGCTCACCAAAATCCTCTAGCGGGAGATACTACGAGCAGTACTTC.

This rearrangement joins TRBV5-1 to TRBJ1-2; 10 nucleotides line up with TRBD1. With 4 bases clipped from V and 2 bases from J, the junction kept 5 bases outside the gene matches. Germline CDR1 reads SGHRS; CDR2 reads YFSETQ. The CDR3 loop spans 15 amino acids. The CDR3 region is CASSADRGMNYGYTF. CDR3 in DNA: TGCGCCAGCAGCGCGGACAGGGGGATGAACTATGGCTACACCTTC.

The V call is TRBV29-1, the J call TRBJ2-7; tentative D call: TRBD1 (6 bases). The ends were cut back, 4 bases at V and 5 bases at J, with 18 bases in the middle. The germline V gene has CDR1 SQVTM and CDR2 ANQGSEA. The CDR3 has 14 residues. This chain's CDR3 is CSVVSQGRFNEQYF. CDR3 nucleotide sequence: TGCAGCGTTGTCTCTCAGGGGCGCTTCAACGAGCAGTACTTC.

The chain couples TRBV18 to TRBJ1-5, with D unclear. V lost 3 bases and J lost 2, with 17 bases in between. Germline values: CDR1 KGHSH, CDR2 LQKENI. The CDR3 extends over 17 amino acids. For the CDR3, the DNA is TGTGCCAGCTCACCCCCCGGTAAAAACTACGGCAATCAGCCCCAGCATTTT. Its protein is CASSPPGKNYGNQPQHF. Full variable domain (rest looked up from reference TRBV18 and TRBJ1-5): NAGVMQNPRHLVRRRGQEARLRCSPMKGHSHVYWYRQLPEEGLKFMVYLQKENIIDESGMPKERFSAEFPKEGPSILRIQQVVRGDSAAYFCASSPPGKNYGNQPQHFGDGTRLSIL.

This clone was detected once. V gene TRBV7-2 combines with J gene TRBJ2-7; D is possibly TRBD1 (6 bases). The CDR3 runs 15 residues. Germline values: CDR1 SGHTA, CDR2 FQGNSA. V lost 4 bases and J lost 4, with 17 bases in between. CDR3 in amino acids: CASSSIADSTYEQYF. Here the CDR3 DNA reads TGTGCCAGCAGCTCTATTGCGGACAGCACATACGAGCAGTACTTC. Supplemented by reference TRBV7-2 and TRBJ2-7, the full variable domain reads GAGVSQSPSNKVTEKGKDVELRCDPISGHTALYWYRQSLGQGLEFLIYFQGNSAPDKSGLPSDRFSAERTGGSVSTLTIQRTQQEDSAVYLCASSSIADSTYEQYFGPGTRLTVT.

For the CDR3, the DNA is TGTGCCAGCAGCTTAGAGGCTAGCGGGAGCGTGGGCACAGATACGCAGTATTTT. Encoded protein: CASSLEASGSVGTDTQYF. The chain links TRBV7-6 to TRBJ2-3; TRBD2 matches 10 bases. J lost 1 base, V lost 1 base, and 8 bases had no gene match. Germline CDR1 reads SGHVS; CDR2 reads FNYEAQ. The CDR3 loop spans 18 amino acids.

The chain carries TRBV12-5 and TRBJ1-4; maybe TRBD1 (6 bases). Trimming cost V 5 bases and J 6 bases, with 31 bases left between them. Germline CDR1 LGHNT, CDR2 FRNRAP. The CDR3 is made up of 20 amino acids. CDR3 DNA sequence: TGTGCTAGTGGTGTCTCCTCTTTCACGGGGGGCCCCCCTGCGGATGAAAAACTGTTTTTT. Protein product: CASGVSSFTGGPPADEKLFF.

The chain joins TRBV19 to TRBJ1-2; D uncertain. Germline V lookup: CDR1 LNHDA, CDR2 SQIVND (reference sequence). Trimming removed 3 bases from V and 1 base from J, with 12 bases in between. CDR3 length equals 15 residues. CDR3 sequence reads: CASSIGWAVNYGYTF. In DNA form, the CDR3 reads TGTGCCAGTAGTATCGGTTGGGCAGTTAACTATGGCTACACCTTC.

The CDR3 protein is CASSRRAGGLTDTQYF. The CDR3 nucleotides are TGTGCCAGCAGCCGACGGGCGGGAGGCCTAACAGATACGCAGTATTTT. V is TRBV6-6 and J is TRBJ2-3; 8 bases fit TRBD2. The CDR3 spans 16 residues. V shed 6 bases, J shed 3 bases, and the junction held 11 bases outside the gene matches. Germline loops: CDR1 MNHNY, CDR2 SVGAGI (reference sequence).

This clone was recorded only once. The chain links TRBV7-6 to TRBJ2-2, with D maybe TRBD2 (5 bases). This CDR3 has 15 amino acids. V lost 7 bases and J lost 6, with 18 bases in between. Germline values: CDR1 SGHVS, CDR2 FNYEAQ. CDR3: CASMDARAVAGELFF. CDR3 nucleotides: TGTGCCAGCATGGATGCGCGGGCGGTTGCCGGGGAGCTGTTTTTT.

In nucleotides, the CDR3 is TGCAGCGTTGAAGCGGTAACTAGCGGGAGGGCCGCCTACGAGCAGTACTTC. Protein: CSVEAVTSGRAAYEQYF. The gene calls are TRBV29-1 and TRBJ2-7, with TRBD2 matching over 13 bases. Germline CDR1 SQVTM, CDR2 ANQGSEA. V lost 1 base, J lost 2 bases, and 8 bases stayed unmatched. This CDR3 has 17 amino acids.

CDR3 DNA sequence: TGTGCCAGCAGCTTAGACGTTAGTTCCAATGAGCAGTTCTTC. This gives the protein CASSLDVSSNEQFF. The chain links TRBV7-7 to TRBJ2-1, with no clear D. The CDR3 is 14 residues long. Trimming removed 1 base from V and 6 bases from J, with 10 bases in between. Germline V gene data show CDR1 as SSHAT and CDR2 as FNYEAQ (reference sequence).

The genes are TRBV27 and TRBJ1-2, with D maybe TRBD1 (6 bases). V was clipped by 6 bases and J by 4 bases, with 15 bases between them. Germline CDR1 and CDR2: MNHEY and SMNVEV (reference sequence). This CDR3 has 14 amino acids. The CDR3: CASRPTGQPYGYTF. CDR3 nucleotides: TGTGCCAGCAGGCCAACGGGACAACCCTATGGCTACACCTTC.

This chain uses TRBV4-1 with TRBJ2-3; D is undetermined. This CDR3 spans 14 amino acids. Trimming stripped 0 bases from V and 5 bases from J, with 9 bases between. Germline V CDR1 and CDR2: MGHRA, YSYEKL. CDR3 bases: TGCGCCAGCAGCCAAGAAACTCGACTAGATACGCAGTATTTT. Protein product: CASSQETRLDTQYF.

V gene TRBV30 combines with J gene TRBJ2-3, with TRBD2 matching over 11 bases. The ends lost 0 bases at V and 1 base at J; junction bases unmatched: 0. Germline loops: CDR1 GTSNPN, CDR2 SVGIG (reference sequence). The CDR3 contains 15 residues. CDR3 nucleotides: TGTGCCTGGAGTGTACTAGCGGGGGGCACAGATACGCAGTATTTT. Translating gives CAWSVLAGGTDTQYF. The full variable domain, its missing parts supplied by reference TRBV30 and TRBJ2-3, is SQTIHQWPATLVQPVGSPLSLECTVEGTSNPNLYWYRQAAGRGLQLLFYSVGIGQISSEVPQNLSASRPQDRQFILSSKKLLLSDSGFYLCAWSVLAGGTDTQYFGPGTRLTVL.

The genes are TRBV11-3 and TRBJ2-1, with 8 nucleotides matching TRBD2. The CDR3 loop spans 14 amino acids. Trimming took 6 bases from V and 7 from J; bases not matched to a gene: 8. Germline-derived CDR1 and CDR2 are SGHNT and YENEEA. The CDR3 loop is CASRELAGLNEQFF. The CDR3, as DNA: TGTGCCAGCAGGGAGCTAGCGGGTCTAAATGAGCAGTTCTTC. Full variable domain (missing parts from reference TRBV11-3 and TRBJ2-1): EAGVVQSPRYKIIEKKQPVAFWCNPISGHNTLYWYLQNLGQGPELLIRYENEEAVDDSQLPKDRFSAERLKGVDSTLKIQPAELGDSAVYLCASRELAGLNEQFFGPGTRLTVL.

This clone has just one count. The chain couples TRBV9 to TRBJ1-2; the D gene is possibly TRBD1 (5 bases). The CDR3 is made up of 13 amino acids. CDR1 and CDR2 from the germline V gene are SGDLS and YYNGEE. Trimming cost V 0 bases and J 8 bases, with 11 bases left between them. The DNA for the CDR3 is TGTGCCAGCAGCGTAGGAGGGGAGGAGGGCTACACCTTC. Residues: CASSVGGEEGYTF.

J is TRBJ2-1 and V is TRBV6-4; 7 bases are shared with TRBD1. Germline trimming cut 9 bases from V and 2 bases from J; bases unmatched to any gene: 7. This CDR3 spans 14 amino acids. The V gene's germline CDR1 is MRHNA and CDR2 SNTAGT. The CDR3 protein is CARGTGTAYNEQFF. CDR3 DNA: TGTGCCAGAGGGACCGGGACAGCCTACAATGAGCAGTTCTTC.

This sequence joins TRBV11-3 and TRBJ2-7, with TRBD2 matching over 7 bases. The ends lost 5 bases at V and 0 bases at J; junction bases unmatched: 10. The germline CDR1 and CDR2 sequences are SGHNT and YENEEA. This CDR3 is built from 16 residues. In DNA form, the CDR3 reads TGTGCCAGCAGCCCATCTAGCGGATCGAGCTCCTACGAGCAGTACTTC. Its translation: CASSPSSGSSSYEQYF.

V gene TRBV5-5 combines with J gene TRBJ2-7; D might be TRBD2 (5 bases). This CDR3 comprises 18 residues. The V end was cut by 3 bases, the J end by 4 bases, with 26 bases between. Germline V lookup: CDR1 SGHKS, CDR2 YYEKEE (reference sequence). The CDR3, as DNA: TGTGCCAGCAGCTACCCTGAAGACGAGCGGTCCCGTTTGTACGAGCAGTACTTC. Its translation: CASSYPEDERSRLYEQYF.

The chain has TRBV28 and TRBJ2-7, with 11 nucleotides matching TRBD1. Trimming took 2 bases from V and 5 from J; bases not matched to a gene: 5. This CDR3 has 15 residues. Germline V gene lookup returns CDR1 MDHEN and CDR2 SYDVKM. The chain's CDR3 is CASSLAGTGGNEQYF. In DNA form, the CDR3 reads TGTGCCAGCAGTTTAGCTGGGACAGGGGGAAACGAGCAGTACTTC.

V and J are TRBV5-4 and TRBJ1-1, with unresolved D. CDR1 and CDR2 (germline): SGHNT, YYREEE (reference sequence). This CDR3 comprises 13 residues. V dropped 4 bases and J dropped 2 bases, with 9 bases sitting between them. The CDR3 is CASSRNSNTEAFF. CDR3 DNA: TGTGCCAGCAGCCGTAACAGCAACACTGAAGCTTTCTTT. Full variable domain (rest looked up from reference TRBV5-4 and TRBJ1-1): ETGVTQSPTHLIKTRGQQVTLRCSSQSGHNTVSWYQQALGQGPQFIFQYYREEENGRGNFPPRFSGLQFPNYSSELNVNALELDDSALYLCASSRNSNTEAFFGQGTRLTVV.

The rearrangement links TRBV19 to TRBJ2-2, with a tentative D call TRBD1 (5 bases). Germline V lookup: CDR1 LNHDA, CDR2 SQIVND (reference sequence). The V gene lost 3 bases and the J gene lost 1 base, with 6 bases spanning the gap. The CDR3 sequence is 14 residues long. The CDR3 is CASSIGQNTGELFF. In nucleotides, the CDR3 is TGTGCCAGTAGTATTGGACAGAACACCGGGGAGCTGTTTTTT. Variable domain in full (rest from reference TRBV19 and TRBJ2-2): DGGITQSPKYLFRKEGQNVTLSCEQNLNHDAMYWYRQDPGQGLRLIYYSQIVNDFQKGDIAEGYSVSREKKESFPLTVTSAQKNPTAFYLCASSIGQNTGELFFGEGSRLTVL.

This clone was detected only a few times. This sequence joins TRBV19 and TRBJ1-2; D perhaps matches TRBD1 (6 bases). CDR3 size: 14 residues. Germline loops: CDR1 LNHDA, CDR2 SQIVND (reference sequence). Between the trimmed V and J ends, which lost 5 bases and 4 bases, there was a span of 14 bases. The CDR3 sequence is CASSASRGGYGYTF. In DNA form, the CDR3 reads TGTGCCAGTAGTGCCTCACGAGGGGGCTATGGCTACACCTTC.

This clone was observed a single time. In DNA, the CDR3 is TGCAGTGCTAGTCTGCTAGCGGGGCTAGAGACCCAGTACTTC. It codes for CSASLLAGLETQYF. The chain combines TRBV20-1 with TRBJ2-5; 9 bases match TRBD2. Germline lookup yields CDR1 DFQATT and CDR2 SNEGSKA (reference sequence). V lost 3 bases to trimming and J lost 4 bases; unmatched junction nucleotides: 6. The CDR3 totals 14 residues.

This chain links TRBV7-8 with TRBJ1-1; D is unresolved. With 1 base removed from V and 0 bases from J, the gap between germline ends came to 3 bases. Germline loops: CDR1 SGHVS, CDR2 FQNEAQ. The CDR3 spans 13 residues. CDR3 residues: CASSLVVNTEAFF. The CDR3 DNA reads as TGTGCCAGCAGCTTAGTCGTGAACACTGAAGCTTTCTTT.